These 10 T cell receptor beta chains originate from one sample sequenced in a study of response to subunit inactivated influenza vaccine (dated 2018 in TCRdb). Libraries were built with RT-PCR. Sequencing was performed on an Illumina HiSeq 2500. TCRdb redid the processing of the public reads, applying fastp at Q25 and MiXCR, and retained in-frame beta chains. Rows merge per CDR3 protein into single entries with the most common DNA and genes. For this sample the table gives around 760,000 distinct CDR3 sequences, of which 14% were detected only once. Around 7% of the sample is in the top ten clones. Here the sequenced sample was PBMCs from blood, taken about 14 days before vaccination. The receptors were gathered from a man between 45 and 60 years old who received an inactivated influenza vaccine. Donor details come from another sample of the same person, matched by shared clones.

Regarding this clonotype: The DNA is left out, because the CDR3 cannot be placed on it with certainty; the CDR3 is given as TCRdb lists it. V gene TRBV28 combines with J gene TRBJ1-2. CDR1 is MDHEN and CDR2 is SYDVKM in the germline V gene. The CDR3 sequence runs 12 residues, both termini included. CDR3 sequence reads: CASSSSISGYTF.

This clonotype showed up just a few times. The genes are TRBV28 and TRBJ2-1; 9 nucleotides agree with TRBD2. The CDR3 loop spans 13 amino acids. With 6 bases clipped from V and 5 bases from J, the junction kept 2 bases outside the gene matches. The V gene's germline CDR1 is MDHEN and CDR2 SYDVKM. The DNA for the CDR3 is TGTGCCAGCAGACTAGCGGGCCACAATGAGCAGTTCTTC. Translation gives CASRLAGHNEQFF.

This clonotype was counted only a few times. The chain is built from TRBV7-2 and TRBJ1-1; 10 bases are shared with TRBD1. Germline V CDR1 and CDR2: SGHTA, FQGNSA. J gave up 11 bases and V 2 bases, and 17 bases lay outside the gene matches. The CDR3 contains 17 residues. CDR3: CASSLTHVGQGGSRAFF. DNA of the CDR3: TGTGCCAGCAGCTTAACGCACGTAGGACAGGGGGGGTCAAGGGCTTTCTTT.

This clonotype turned up a few times. A junction end diverges from the germline sequence, so it may reflect a read error. The chain couples TRBV5-1 to TRBJ2-3; D is ambiguous. In germline, CDR1 is SGHRS, CDR2 YFSETQ. The CDR3 is 14 amino acids. CDR3 DNA: TGCACCAGCAGCTCCGGATTGAACACAGATACGCAGTATTTT. This codes for CTSSSGLNTDTQYF.

The chain is built from TRBV28 and TRBJ2-1; D call uncertain. The CDR3 covers 14 residues. Trimming stripped 6 bases from V and 0 bases from J, with 9 bases between. The germline CDR1 and CDR2 sequences are MDHEN and SYDVKM. CDR3 loop: CASRVMSSYNEQFF. Here the CDR3 DNA reads TGTGCCAGCAGGGTCATGAGCTCCTACAATGAGCAGTTCTTC. Full variable domain (rest looked up from reference TRBV28 and TRBJ2-1): DVKVTQSSRYLVKRTGEKVFLECVQDMDHENMFWYRQDPGLGLRLIYFSYDVKMKEKGDIPEGYSVSREKKERFSLILESASTNQTSMYLCASRVMSSYNEQFFGPGTRLTVL.

As concerns this clonotype: The germline gene is not matched at one end of the junction; a read error may be the cause. This sequence joins TRBV20-1 and TRBJ1-1; no reliable D call. Germline loops: CDR1 DFQATT, CDR2 SNEGSKA (reference sequence). The CDR3 sequence is 11 residues long. The CDR3 spells CSGRDHTEAFF. The DNA of the CDR3 is TGCAGTGGTAGAGATCACACTGAAGCTTTCTTT.

V usage is TRBV4-3 and J usage is TRBJ1-2, with D tentatively TRBD1 (5 bases). In germline, CDR1 is LGHNA, CDR2 YSLEER. V gave up 0 bases and J gave up 0 bases, with 17 bases separating them. The CDR3 totals 18 residues. CDR3 region: CASSQDVWDLSSNYGYTF. The CDR3 DNA reads as TGCGCCAGCAGCCAAGATGTTTGGGACCTCTCTTCTAACTATGGCTACACCTTC.

This clonotype was found a few times. The rearrangement uses TRBV25-1 and TRBJ2-3; D remains ambiguous. The germline gives CDR1 MGHDK, CDR2 SYGVNS. Trimming took off 3 bases at V and 2 bases at J, with 12 bases between the two ends. The CDR3 spans 15 residues. CDR3 DNA: TGTGCCAGCAGTGACTCCATTTCGATCACAGATACGCAGTATTTT. Its translation: CASSDSISITDTQYF.

This clonotype was counted only a few times. The chain joins TRBV5-1 to TRBJ2-7; 8 bases are a match to TRBD2. Germline trimming cut 4 bases from V and 4 bases from J; bases unmatched to any gene: 7. There are 14 residues in the CDR3. CDR1 and CDR2 from the germline V gene are SGHRS and YFSETQ. The CDR3 loop reads CASSRGGRSYEQYF. CDR3 coding DNA: TGCGCCAGCAGCCGTGGCGGGAGGTCGTACGAGCAGTACTTC.

V usage is TRBV5-6 and J usage is TRBJ2-5; D ambiguous. The CDR3 loop spans 14 amino acids. Trimming stripped 4 bases from V and 5 bases from J, with 15 bases between. CDR1 SGHDT and CDR2 YYEEEE come from the germline V gene. The CDR3, as DNA: TGTGCCAGCAGCGTCTATCCAAAGGTGGAGACCCAGTACTTC. The encoded protein is CASSVYPKVETQYF.